This TCR beta chain was captured in a study of cytomegalovirus exposure and HLA in healthy donors. As for the study in general: A prior study identified approximately 110 million unique TCR beta sequences from some 200 million T cells. Points from the study as a whole: TCR sequences were mostly rare, though some public TCRs occurred in many donors. Some V segments, TRBV6-2 and TRBV6-3 among them, were indistinguishable and were therefore excluded.

In germline, CDR1 is SGHDN, CDR2 FVKESK. The V end was cut by 0 bases, the J end by 10 bases, with 7 bases between. The CDR3 is made up of 13 amino acids. PCR involved 60 Vbeta and 13 Jbeta primers. Produced via immunoSEQ multiplex PCR; TCRdb's table is partial and in-frame only. The data show approximately 95,000 clones, with 81% seen just once and under 5.5% held by the top ten. Remarks on this clone: The antigen is not known.

Sequencing used PBMCs. This receptor was obtained from a woman in her seventies in good health and CMV-seropositive. V gene TRBV14 combines with J gene TRBJ1-6; D is unclear. CDR3 nucleotide sequence: TGTGCCAGCAGCCAAGATCTTGTATCACCCCTCCACTTT. Translating gives CASSQDLVSPLHF.